The TCR beta chain under discussion was sequenced for a study of blood T cell repertoires in COVID-19. V lost 1 base, J lost 5 bases, and 6 bases stayed unmatched. CDR1 and CDR2 (germline): LGHNA, YSLEER. The CDR3 loop spans 15 amino acids. Per the original data handling: Nucleated cell counts were estimated from reference gene primer amplification. Sequenced by immunoSEQ multiplex PCR; TCRdb stores in-frame clones only, minus some. The V and J calls and clone size were taken over from that table, and D and trimming were inferred from the DNA. Of 250,000 to 300,000 clones in the sample, around 87% were seen once.

The gene calls are TRBV4-3 and TRBJ2-7; TRBD2 matches 9 bases. The specimen sequenced was peripheral blood. This sequence was found in a man in his late teens or twenties with active or convalescent COVID-19. CDR3 bases: TGCGCCAGCAGCCAAGCGGGACTAGCTCTGGACGAGCAGTACTTC. Translation gives CASSQAGLALDEQYF.